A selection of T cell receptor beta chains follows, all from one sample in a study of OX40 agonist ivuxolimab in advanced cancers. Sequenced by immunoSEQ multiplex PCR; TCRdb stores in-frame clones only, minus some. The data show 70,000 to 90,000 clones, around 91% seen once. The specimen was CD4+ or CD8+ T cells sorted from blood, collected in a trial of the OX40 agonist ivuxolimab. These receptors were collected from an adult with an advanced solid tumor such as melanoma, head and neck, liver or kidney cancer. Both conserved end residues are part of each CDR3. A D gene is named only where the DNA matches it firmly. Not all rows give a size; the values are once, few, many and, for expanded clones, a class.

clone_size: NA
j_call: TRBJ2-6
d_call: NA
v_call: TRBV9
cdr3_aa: CASSATGTPTGANVLTF
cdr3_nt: TGTGCCAGCAGCGCGACCGGGACCCCCACAGGGGCCAACGTCCTGACTTTC

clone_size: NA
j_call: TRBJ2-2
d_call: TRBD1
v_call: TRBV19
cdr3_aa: CASSPRTGDTGELFF
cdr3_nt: TGTGCCAGTAGTCCCCGGACAGGGGACACCGGGGAGCTGTTTTTT

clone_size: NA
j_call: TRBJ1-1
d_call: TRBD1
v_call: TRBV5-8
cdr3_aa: CASSNTGGAIPEAFF
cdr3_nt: TGTGCCAGCAGCAATACAGGGGGCGCGATCCCTGAAGCTTTCTTT

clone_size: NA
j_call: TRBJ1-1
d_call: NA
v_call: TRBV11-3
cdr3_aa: CASSLVLTEAFF
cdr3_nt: TGTGCCAGCAGCTTAGTGCTCACTGAAGCTTTCTTT

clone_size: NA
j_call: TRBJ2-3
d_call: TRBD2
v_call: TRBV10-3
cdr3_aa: CAISGLAGVTDTQYF
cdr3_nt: TGTGCCATTTCAGGACTAGCGGGGGTCACAGATACGCAGTATTTT

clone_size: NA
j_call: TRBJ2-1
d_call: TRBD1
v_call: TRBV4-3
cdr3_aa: CASSQGGLGQGNNEQFF
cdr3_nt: TGCGCCAGCAGCCAAGGGGGATTGGGACAGGGGAACAATGAGCAGTTCTTC

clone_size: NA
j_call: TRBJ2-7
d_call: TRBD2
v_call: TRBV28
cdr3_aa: CASSLATSGGYEQYF
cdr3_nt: TGTGCCAGCAGTTTAGCGACTAGCGGGGGATACGAGCAGTACTTC

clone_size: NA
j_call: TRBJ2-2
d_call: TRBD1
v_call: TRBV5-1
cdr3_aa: CASSLAGTGVTGELFF
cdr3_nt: TGCGCCAGCAGCTTGGCCGGGACAGGGGTCACCGGGGAGCTGTTTTTT

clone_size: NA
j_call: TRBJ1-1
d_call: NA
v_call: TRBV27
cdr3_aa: CASSLSRGAGTEAFF
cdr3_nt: TGTGCCAGCAGTTTATCACGGGGGGCCGGCACTGAAGCTTTCTTT

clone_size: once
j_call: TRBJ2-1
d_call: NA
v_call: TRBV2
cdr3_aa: CASSEVYESSYNEQFF
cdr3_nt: TGTGCCAGCAGTGAAGTCTACGAGAGCTCCTACAATGAGCAGTTCTTC

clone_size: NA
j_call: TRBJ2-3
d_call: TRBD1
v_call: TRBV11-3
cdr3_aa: CASTGTDTDTQYF
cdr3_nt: TGTGCCAGTACCGGGACAGACACAGATACGCAGTATTTT

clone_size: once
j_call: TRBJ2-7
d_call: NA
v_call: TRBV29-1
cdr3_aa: CSVEEVGGYEQYF
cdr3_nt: TGCAGCGTTGAAGAGGTCGGGGGTTACGAGCAGTACTTC

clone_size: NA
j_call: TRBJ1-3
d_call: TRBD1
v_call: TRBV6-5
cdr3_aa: CASSARTGRNTIYF
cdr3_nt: TGTGCCAGCAGTGCACGGACAGGACGAAACACCATATATTTT

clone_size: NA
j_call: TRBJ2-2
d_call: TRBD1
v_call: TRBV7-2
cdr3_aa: CASSQRTGGAGELFF
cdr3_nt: TGTGCCAGCAGCCAAAGGACAGGGGGGGCCGGGGAGCTGTTTTTT

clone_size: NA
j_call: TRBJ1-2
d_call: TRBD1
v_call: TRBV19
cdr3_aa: CASHTGGNYGYTF
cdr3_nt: TGTGCCAGTCATACAGGGGGTAACTATGGCTACACCTTC

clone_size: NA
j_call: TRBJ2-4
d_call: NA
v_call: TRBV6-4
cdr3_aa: CASSDSTPAVLAKNIQYF
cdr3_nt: TGTGCCAGCAGTGACTCGACTCCGGCGGTACTAGCCAAAAACATTCAGTACTTC

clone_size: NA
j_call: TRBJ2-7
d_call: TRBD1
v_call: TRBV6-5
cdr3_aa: CASREQGAHEQYF
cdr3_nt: TGTGCCAGCAGGGAACAGGGGGCCCACGAGCAGTACTTC

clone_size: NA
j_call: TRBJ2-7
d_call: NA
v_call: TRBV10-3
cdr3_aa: CAISENYEQYF
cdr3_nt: TGTGCCATCAGTGAGAACTACGAGCAGTACTTC

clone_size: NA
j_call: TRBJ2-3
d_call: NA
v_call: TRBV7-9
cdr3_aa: CASSVAGSLGDTQYF
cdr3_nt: TGTGCCAGCAGCGTCGCCGGGTCCCTGGGGGATACGCAGTATTTT

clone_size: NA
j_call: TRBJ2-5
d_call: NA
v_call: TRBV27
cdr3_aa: CASSRLGGQETQYF
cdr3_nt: TGTGCCAGCAGCCGACTGGGGGGACAAGAGACCCAGTACTTC

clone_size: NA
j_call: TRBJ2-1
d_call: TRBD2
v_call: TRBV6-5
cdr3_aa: CASSLAGEAYNEQFF
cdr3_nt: TGTGCCAGCAGTCTAGCGGGAGAGGCCTACAATGAGCAGTTCTTC

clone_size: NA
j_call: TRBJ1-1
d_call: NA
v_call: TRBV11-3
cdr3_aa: CASGVTGNTEAFF
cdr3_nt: TGTGCCAGCGGGGTGACAGGGAACACTGAAGCTTTCTTT

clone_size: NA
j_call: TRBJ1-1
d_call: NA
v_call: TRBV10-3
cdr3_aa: CAINREMNTEAFF
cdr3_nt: TGTGCCATCAACAGGGAAATGAACACTGAAGCTTTCTTT

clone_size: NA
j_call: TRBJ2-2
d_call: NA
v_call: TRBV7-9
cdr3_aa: CASNPLEVTGELFF
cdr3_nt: TGTGCCAGTAACCCCCTGGAAGTCACCGGGGAGCTGTTTTTT

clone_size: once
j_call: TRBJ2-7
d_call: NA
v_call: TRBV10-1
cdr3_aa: CASSDRSGATYEQYF
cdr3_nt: TGCGCCAGCAGTGACAGGTCAGGGGCCACCTACGAGCAGTACTTC

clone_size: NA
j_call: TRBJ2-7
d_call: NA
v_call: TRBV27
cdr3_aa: CASSFRGSSYEQYF
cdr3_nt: TGTGCCAGCAGTTTCCGGGGAAGCTCCTACGAGCAGTACTTC

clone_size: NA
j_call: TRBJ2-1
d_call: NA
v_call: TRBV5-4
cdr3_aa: CASAYSSGSYNEQFF
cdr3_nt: TGTGCCAGCGCCTACTCCAGCGGCTCCTACAATGAGCAGTTCTTC

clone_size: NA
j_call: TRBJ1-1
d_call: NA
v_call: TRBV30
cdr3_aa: CAWSAFRGATEAFF
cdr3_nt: TGTGCCTGGAGTGCCTTTCGGGGGGCCACTGAAGCTTTCTTT

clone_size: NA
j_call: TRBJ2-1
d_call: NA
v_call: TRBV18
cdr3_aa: CASVSGQDNEQFF
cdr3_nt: TGTGCCAGCGTTAGCGGACAGGACAATGAGCAGTTCTTC

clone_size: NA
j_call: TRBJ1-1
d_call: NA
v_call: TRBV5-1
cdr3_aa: CASSSGWVRDTEAFF
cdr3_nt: TGCGCCAGCAGCTCTGGTTGGGTAAGGGACACTGAAGCTTTCTTT

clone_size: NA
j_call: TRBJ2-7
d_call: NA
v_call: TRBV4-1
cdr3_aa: CASSQEYRQGNDEQYF
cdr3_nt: TGCGCCAGCAGCCAAGAGTACCGGCAGGGGAACGACGAGCAGTACTTC

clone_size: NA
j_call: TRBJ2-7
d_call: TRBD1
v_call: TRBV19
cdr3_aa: CASSTQGTGHSEQYF
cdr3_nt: TGTGCCAGTAGTACCCAGGGGACAGGTCATTCCGAGCAGTACTTC